The 11 T cell receptor beta chains below come from one sample, sequenced in a study of naive and memory T cell subsets. An equimolar mix of two oligonucleotides served as the beta constant-region primer for TRBC1 and TRBC2. TCRdb redid the calling of the UMI-ligation and nested PCR reads with MiXCR, one entry per CDR3 protein. Of about 150,000 distinct CDR3 sequences in the sample, 17% were seen once. Sequencing used naive CD4+ T cells from blood. The receptors shown here come from a human donor in good health.

The V call is TRBV11-1, the J call TRBJ2-6; D may be TRBD1 (6 bases). V lost 5 bases to trimming and J lost 1 base, with 24 bases between them. CDR1 and CDR2 (germline): SGHAT, FQDESV (reference sequence). The CDR3 contains 20 residues. The chain's CDR3 is CASSQARTRGSPSGANVLTF. The DNA of the CDR3 is TGTGCCAGCAGCCAAGCAAGGACCAGGGGCTCCCCATCTGGGGCCAACGTCCTGACTTTC. Full variable domain (outside the CDR3, taken from reference TRBV11-1 and TRBJ2-6): EAEVAQSPRYKITEKSQAVAFWCDPISGHATLYWYRQILGQGPELLVQFQDESVVDDSQLPKDRFSAERLKGVDSTLKIQPAELGDSAMYLCASSQARTRGSPSGANVLTFGAGSRLTVL.

This clonotype was recorded a few times. The J gene is TRBJ2-2, the V gene TRBV2; D not certain. Germline CDR1 reads SNHLY; CDR2 reads FYNNEI. V lost 4 bases to trimming and J lost 0 bases, with 0 bases between them. The CDR3 spans 12 residues. The CDR3 loop reads CASSANTGELFF. The CDR3 nucleotides are TGTGCCAGCAGTGCGAACACCGGGGAGCTGTTTTTT. Based on the CDR3 plus reference TRBV2 and TRBJ2-2, the full variable domain is EPEVTQTPSHQVTQMGQEVILRCVPISNHLYFYWYRQILGQKVEFLVSFYNNEISEKSEIFDDQFSVERPDGSNFTLKIRSTKLEDSAMYFCASSANTGELFFGEGSRLTVL.

This clonotype was observed a few times. The chain couples TRBV12-5 to TRBJ2-5, with 8 nucleotides matching TRBD2. Losses at the gene ends were 5 bases for V and 5 bases for J; bases not matched to a gene: 7. The CDR3 extends over 14 amino acids. Germline CDR1 is LGHNT and CDR2 is FRNRAP. The CDR3 region has the DNA TGTGCTAGTGGTGGCGGGAGGACGGATGAGACCCAGTACTTC. As protein: CASGGGRTDETQYF.

This chain joins TRBV4-2 and TRBJ2-1, with no clear D. Germline V gives CDR1 LGHNA, CDR2 YNFKEQ. The CDR3 is 13 residues long. Trimming cost V 0 bases and J 7 bases, with 7 bases left between them. CDR3 bases: TGTGCCAGCAGCCAAGACCCCTGGAATGAGCAGTTCTTC. This gives the protein CASSQDPWNEQFF.

V is TRBV30 and J is TRBJ1-1, with D unresolved. Germline V gene lookup returns CDR1 GTSNPN and CDR2 SVGIG (reference sequence). Trimming cost V 1 base and J 4 bases, with 13 bases left between them. The CDR3 has 14 residues. In DNA form, the CDR3 reads TGTGCCTGGAGTGATAGTAATTGGGGCACTGAAGCTTTCTTT. Protein sequence: CAWSDSNWGTEAFF.

The rearrangement joins TRBV6-4 to TRBJ2-7; 9 nucleotides line up with TRBD1. V trimming: 3 bases; J trimming: 0 bases; junction bases outside the gene matches: 3. Per germline, CDR1 MRHNA and CDR2 SNTAGT. CDR3 size: 15 residues. Here the CDR3 DNA reads TGTGCCAGCAGTGAACCGGGACAGGGCTCCTACGAGCAGTACTTC. This codes for CASSEPGQGSYEQYF.

This clonotype occurred a few times. The junction does not match germline at one end; this may be a read error. DNA for the CDR3: TGCAGTGCTCTGCTAAGGGATACTGGGGCCAACGTCCTGGCTTTC. Amino acid sequence: CSALLRDTGANVLAF. The chain uses TRBV20-1 and TRBJ2-6, with D possibly being TRBD1 (5 bases). Germline V CDR1 and CDR2: DFQATT, SNEGSKA (reference sequence). CDR3 length: 15 amino acids.

The chain links TRBV20-1 to TRBJ1-6, with 7 bases that match TRBD1. The V gene's germline CDR1 is DFQATT and CDR2 SNEGSKA (reference sequence). V lost 0 bases and J lost 7; bases outside the gene matches: 3. The CDR3 is made up of 14 amino acids. CDR3 bases: TGCAGTGCTAGAGAAGCAGGGGGGAATTCACCCCTCCACTTT. Translated, it gives CSAREAGGNSPLHF.

This clonotype was seen only a few times. The V call is TRBV29-1, the J call TRBJ2-3, with D perhaps matching TRBD1 (6 bases). The V gene lost 5 bases and the J gene lost 2 bases, with 14 bases spanning the gap. This CDR3 is 14 amino acids long. The V gene's germline CDR1 is SQVTM and CDR2 ANQGSEA. The CDR3 sequence is CSVSGRGHTDTQYF. The CDR3 nucleotides read TGCAGCGTTTCCGGCAGGGGCCACACAGATACGCAGTATTTT.

The CDR3 nucleotides read TGCAGTGCACCGACAGAGAACACTGAAGCTTTCTTT. Residues: CSAPTENTEAFF. The chain joins TRBV20-1 to TRBJ1-1; TRBD1 is a possible D gene (5 bases). Germline CDR1 and CDR2: DFQATT and SNEGSKA (reference sequence). Between the trimmed V and J ends, which lost 6 bases and 1 base, there was a span of 9 bases. The CDR3 extends over 12 amino acids.

This clonotype was detected only a few times. The V and J genes are TRBV7-9 and TRBJ2-7; D is possibly TRBD2 (6 bases). Germline values: CDR1 SEHNR, CDR2 FQNEAQ (reference sequence). The V end lost 2 bases, the J end lost 2 bases, and 13 bases lay between the germline ends. This CDR3 comprises 15 residues. This CDR3 is CASSLKRAPPYEQYF. CDR3 coding DNA: TGTGCCAGCAGCTTAAAGCGGGCCCCCCCCTACGAGCAGTACTTC.